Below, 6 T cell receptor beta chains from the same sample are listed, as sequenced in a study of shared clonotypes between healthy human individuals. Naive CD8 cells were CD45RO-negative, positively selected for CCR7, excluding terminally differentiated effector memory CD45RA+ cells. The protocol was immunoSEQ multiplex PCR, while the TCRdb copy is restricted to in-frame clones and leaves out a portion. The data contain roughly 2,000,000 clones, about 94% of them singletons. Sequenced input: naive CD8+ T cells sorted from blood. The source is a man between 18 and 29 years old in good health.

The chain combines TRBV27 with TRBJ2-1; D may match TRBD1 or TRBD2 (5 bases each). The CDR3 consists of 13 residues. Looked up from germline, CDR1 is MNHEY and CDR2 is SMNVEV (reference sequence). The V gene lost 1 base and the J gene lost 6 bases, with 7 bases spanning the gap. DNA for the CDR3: TGTGCCAGCAGTTTATGGGACCCCAATGAGCAGTTCTTC. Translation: CASSLWDPNEQFF.

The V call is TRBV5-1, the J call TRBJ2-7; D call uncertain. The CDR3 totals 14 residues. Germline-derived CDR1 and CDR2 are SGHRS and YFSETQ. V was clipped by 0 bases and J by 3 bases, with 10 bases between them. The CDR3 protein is CASSLAGFGYEQYF. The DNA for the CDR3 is TGCGCCAGCAGCTTGGCCGGGTTCGGCTACGAGCAGTACTTC.

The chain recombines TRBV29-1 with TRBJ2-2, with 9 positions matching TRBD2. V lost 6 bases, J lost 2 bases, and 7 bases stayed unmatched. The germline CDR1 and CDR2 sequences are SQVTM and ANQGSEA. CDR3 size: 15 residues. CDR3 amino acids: CSVVSGGKNTGELFF. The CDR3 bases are TGCAGCGTGGTGAGCGGGGGGAAAAACACCGGGGAGCTGTTTTTT.

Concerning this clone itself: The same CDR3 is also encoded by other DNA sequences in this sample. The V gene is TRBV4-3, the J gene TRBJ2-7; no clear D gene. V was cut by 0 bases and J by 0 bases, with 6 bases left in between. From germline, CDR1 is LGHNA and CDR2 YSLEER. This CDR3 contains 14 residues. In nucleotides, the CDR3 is TGCGCCAGCAGCCAAGACGACGGCTCCTACGAGCAGTACTTC. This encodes CASSQDDGSYEQYF.

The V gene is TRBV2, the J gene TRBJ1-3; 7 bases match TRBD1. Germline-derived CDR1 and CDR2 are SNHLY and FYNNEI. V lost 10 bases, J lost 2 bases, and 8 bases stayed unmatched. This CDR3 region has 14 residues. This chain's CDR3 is CANNGGTAGNTIYF. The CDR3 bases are TGTGCCAACAACGGGGGGACAGCTGGAAACACCATATATTTT.

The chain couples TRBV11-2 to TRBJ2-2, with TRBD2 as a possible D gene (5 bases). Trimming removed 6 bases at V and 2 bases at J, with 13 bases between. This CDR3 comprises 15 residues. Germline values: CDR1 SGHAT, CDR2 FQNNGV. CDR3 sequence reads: CASSHIGLNTGELFF. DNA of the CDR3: TGTGCCAGCAGTCACATTGGACTTAACACCGGGGAGCTGTTTTTT.